This entry lists 32 T cell receptor beta chains sequenced from one sample in a study of shared clonotypes between healthy human individuals. Assay: immunoSEQ multiplex PCR; the TCRdb copy retains only in-frame clones and omits some. Among about 480,000 clones listed, over 60% were seen once. What was sequenced was PBMCs. These receptors came from a woman in her 40s in good health. Some clones in this sample may be carry-over from other donors' samples.

The chain links TRBV7-3 to TRBJ2-1; 7 bases are shared with TRBD2. The V gene end was trimmed by 2 bases and the J gene end by 9 bases; junction bases not matched to a gene: 7. Germline V gene sequence: CDR1 SGHTA, CDR2 FQGTGA. This CDR3 is built from 14 residues. The CDR3, as DNA: TGTGCCAGCAGCTTATGGGGAGGGGAAGGTGAGCAGTTCTTC. Translating gives CASSLWGGEGEQFF.

This chain joins TRBV2 and TRBJ2-1; weak D call: TRBD1 (5 bases). Germline V CDR1 and CDR2: SNHLY, FYNNEI. The CDR3 has 13 amino acids. Trimming removed 4 bases from V and 5 bases from J, with 9 bases in between. DNA for the CDR3: TGTGCCAGCAGTGTTGCAGGGAACAATGAGCAGTTCTTC. As protein: CASSVAGNNEQFF.

This clone turned up a few times. V gene TRBV18 combines with J gene TRBJ1-1; possible D gene TRBD1, 6 bases. Germline V gene sequence: CDR1 KGHSH, CDR2 LQKENI. V was cut by 4 bases and J by 1 base, with 10 bases left in between. The CDR3 sequence is 14 residues long. This CDR3 is CASSLRDTNTEAFF. The DNA for the CDR3 is TGTGCCAGCTCACTCCGGGACACGAACACTGAAGCTTTCTTT.

V is TRBV7-2 and J is TRBJ2-7; 11 positions agree with TRBD2. This CDR3 contains 15 residues. After removal of 4 bases from V and 3 bases from J, the junction contained 5 bases not matched to a gene. Per the germline V gene, CDR1 is SGHTA and CDR2 is FQGNSA. The CDR3 loop is CASSSGLAGLYEQYF. For the CDR3, the DNA is TGTGCCAGCAGCTCAGGACTAGCGGGCCTCTACGAGCAGTACTTC.

V usage is TRBV2 and J usage is TRBJ2-7; 7 nucleotides match TRBD1. Trimming removed 7 bases from V and 6 bases from J; junction bases left unmatched: 9. The CDR3 spans 13 residues. Germline V CDR1 and CDR2: SNHLY, FYNNEI. The CDR3 nucleotides read TGTGCCAGCACCGTCGACAGGGAGCGCGAGCAGTACTTC. This translates into CASTVDREREQYF.

The J gene is TRBJ2-4, the V gene TRBV28; the D gene is possibly TRBD1 (6 bases). Germline assignment: CDR1 MDHEN and CDR2 SYDVKM. This CDR3 contains 15 residues. The V end was cut by 2 bases, the J end by 5 bases, with 13 bases between. The CDR3 region is CASSLMGAGENIQYF. In DNA, the CDR3 is TGTGCCAGCAGTTTAATGGGGGCCGGGGAAAACATTCAGTACTTC.

V and J are TRBV29-1 and TRBJ2-5; perhaps TRBD1 as D (5 bases). V was cut by 0 bases and J by 1 base, with 12 bases left in between. CDR1 SQVTM and CDR2 ANQGSEA come from the germline V gene. This CDR3 spans 15 amino acids. CDR3 nucleotides: TGCAGCGTTGAAGATAGGCAGGGCGCCCAAGAGACCCAGTACTTC. This codes for CSVEDRQGAQETQYF.

Only a few counts were recorded for this clone. This chain connects TRBV5-1 to TRBJ1-1; D is ambiguous. Germline-derived CDR1 and CDR2 are SGHRS and YFSETQ. CDR3 size: 11 residues. Deletions cut 5 bases from V and 7 bases from J, with 9 bases between. The CDR3 region has the DNA TGCGCCAGCAGGGGGAGCAGTGAAGCTTTCTTT. It translates to CASRGSSEAFF.

The J gene is TRBJ1-2, the V gene TRBV18; 12 bases are shared with TRBD1. There are 17 residues in the CDR3. Germline V gene sequence: CDR1 KGHSH, CDR2 LQKENI. With 1 base clipped from V and 4 bases from J, the junction kept 7 bases outside the gene matches. The CDR3 loop reads CASSPQGQGAQSYGYTF. For the CDR3, the DNA is TGTGCCAGCTCACCACAGGGACAGGGGGCGCAGAGCTATGGCTACACCTTC.

This chain joins TRBV7-2 and TRBJ1-3; 7 nucleotides line up with TRBD1. With V trimmed by 5 bases and J by 0 bases, 16 bases remained unmatched. CDR3 length: 19 amino acids. Germline CDR1 reads SGHTA; CDR2 reads FQGNSA. CDR3 loop: CASSPGDRFPLGSGNTIYF. In nucleotides, the CDR3 is TGTGCCAGCAGCCCCGGGGACAGATTCCCCCTGGGCTCTGGAAACACCATATATTTT.

The CDR3 DNA reads TGTGCCAGCAGTGAACCAGGGAGGGGGACCGGGGAGCTGTTTTTT. Translating gives CASSEPGRGTGELFF. V usage is TRBV6-1 and J usage is TRBJ2-2; D might be TRBD2 (7 bases). The CDR3 has 15 residues. Germline values: CDR1 MNHNS, CDR2 SASEGT. Trimming left V 2 bases short and J 5 bases short, with 12 bases between.

The chain has TRBV20-1 and TRBJ2-7; D unclear. Trimming stripped 3 bases from V and 9 bases from J, with 12 bases between. The CDR3 consists of 11 residues. CDR1 DFQATT and CDR2 SNEGSKA come from the germline V gene (reference sequence). DNA of the CDR3: TGCAGTGCTAGGTTTCCGTTCGGGCAGTACTTC. It yields the protein CSARFPFGQYF.

V is TRBV7-9 and J is TRBJ2-1; D is uncertain. Germline lookup yields CDR1 SEHNR and CDR2 FQNEAQ (reference sequence). The CDR3 covers 16 residues. V lost 3 bases to trimming and J lost 4 bases, with 16 bases between them. The CDR3 sequence is CASSFSLGQNYNEQFF. CDR3 coding DNA: TGTGCCAGCAGCTTTTCCCTAGGGCAAAATTACAATGAGCAGTTCTTC.

This clone was counted between two and nine times. The chain carries TRBV5-1 and TRBJ2-7; D ambiguous. This CDR3 is built from 13 residues. Germline CDR1 and CDR2: SGHRS and YFSETQ. Trimming left V 0 bases short and J 5 bases short, with 9 bases between. CDR3 nucleotide sequence: TGCGCCAGCAGCTTGGCCAGTACCAACGAGCAGTACTTC. Encoded protein: CASSLASTNEQYF.

This rearrangement joins TRBV7-6 to TRBJ2-5; D perhaps matches TRBD2 (6 bases). The germline V gene has CDR1 SGHVS and CDR2 FNYEAQ. The V end lost 0 bases, the J end lost 1 base, and 9 bases lay between the germline ends. CDR3 length equals 15 residues. The CDR3 loop is CASSLAAGIQETQYF. For the CDR3, the DNA is TGTGCCAGCAGCTTAGCCGCGGGGATCCAAGAGACCCAGTACTTC.

This chain links TRBV6-4 with TRBJ1-5, with 7 positions matching TRBD1. CDR3 size: 15 residues. With 6 bases clipped from V and 4 bases from J, the junction kept 9 bases outside the gene matches. Looked up from germline, CDR1 is MRHNA and CDR2 is SNTAGT. The CDR3 coding sequence is TGTGCCAGCAGCCAAACAGGGGCCCCTAATCAGCCCCAGCATTTT. Translating gives CASSQTGAPNQPQHF.

The chain is built from TRBV5-1 and TRBJ1-5, with unresolved D. In germline, CDR1 is SGHRS, CDR2 YFSETQ. The CDR3 runs to 15 residues. V lost 1 base, J lost 5 bases, and 13 bases lay in between. The CDR3 DNA is TGCGCCAGCAGCTTGCTGGGTTTTTTGGATCAGCCCCAGCATTTT. Amino acids: CASSLLGFLDQPQHF.

The chain is built from TRBV28 and TRBJ1-3, with a weak D call TRBD1 (6 bases). Germline CDR1 and CDR2: MDHEN and SYDVKM. The CDR3 runs 15 residues. Between the trimmed V and J ends, which lost 4 bases and 0 bases, there was a span of 10 bases. CDR3 loop: CASSSTGFSGNTIYF. DNA for the CDR3: TGTGCCAGCAGTTCGACAGGTTTCTCTGGAAACACCATATATTTT.

Concerning this clone itself: A much more abundant neighbour one base away suggests this may be a read error. Additional DNA sequences in this sample encode the identical CDR3. In nucleotides, the CDR3 is TGTGCATGGAGTCCCTTCGGCTTGGGTGGGTTAGGGAACACTGAAGCTTTCTTT. This codes for CAWSPFGLGGLGNTEAFF. The V and J genes are TRBV30 and TRBJ1-1, with no clear D. The V gene's germline CDR1 is GTSNPN and CDR2 SVGIG (reference sequence). The CDR3 sequence is 18 residues long.

The chain links TRBV4-2 to TRBJ2-1, with 10 nucleotides matching TRBD1. From germline, CDR1 is LGHNA and CDR2 YNFKEQ. This CDR3 spans 16 amino acids. Trimming removed 4 bases from V and 3 bases from J; junction bases left unmatched: 6. The CDR3 reads CASSRPGTGDYNEQFF. The CDR3, as DNA: TGTGCCAGCAGCCGCCCCGGGACAGGGGACTACAATGAGCAGTTCTTC.

The chain couples TRBV7-9 to TRBJ2-7; TRBD1 or TRBD2 may be the D gene (6 bases each). V was cut by 5 bases and J by 0 bases, with 14 bases left in between. CDR3 length: 15 residues. Germline V gives CDR1 SEHNR, CDR2 FQNEAQ (reference sequence). The CDR3 DNA sequence: TGTGCCAGCAGCCTCGGAAAGGGGGGCTCCTACGAGCAGTACTTC. Its protein is CASSLGKGGSYEQYF. Looking up the rest from reference TRBV7-9 and TRBJ2-7 gives the full variable domain: DTGVSQNPRHKITKRGQNVTFRCDPISEHNRLYWYRQTLGQGPEFLTYFQNEAQLEKSRLLSDRFSAERPKGSFSTLEIQRTEQGDSAMYLCASSLGKGGSYEQYFGPGTRLTVT.

This clone has only one observation. The V gene is TRBV6-4, the J gene TRBJ2-2; D is unresolved. Trimming left V 2 bases short and J 5 bases short, with 9 bases between. Per the germline V gene, CDR1 is MRHNA and CDR2 is SNTAGT. This CDR3 comprises 14 residues. CDR3 sequence: CASSDVMGTGELFF. The CDR3 DNA reads as TGTGCCAGCAGTGACGTCATGGGGACCGGGGAGCTGTTTTTT.

The chain recombines TRBV21-1 with TRBJ2-6. TRBV21-1 is a known pseudogene. The CDR3 runs 21 residues. The CDR3 region has the DNA TGTGCCAGCAGCAAAGTAGGGAAAGATTTTTCAAGGGCTACTGGGGCCAACGTCCTGACTTTC. Its protein product is CASSKVGKDFSRATGANVLTF.

For this clone: The sample holds other DNA sequences that translate to the same CDR3. The chain has TRBV18 and TRBJ1-2; no definite D call. This CDR3 comprises 13 residues. Looked up from germline, CDR1 is KGHSH and CDR2 is LQKENI. Trimming pared 2 bases from V and 2 bases from J, leaving 6 bases between. This CDR3 is CASSPSGNYGYTF. For the CDR3, the DNA is TGTGCCAGCTCACCATCCGGCAACTATGGCTACACCTTC.

The chain couples TRBV7-2 to TRBJ2-7; D possibly matches TRBD1 or TRBD2 (6 bases each). V lost 4 bases to trimming and J lost 5 bases, with 15 bases between them. This CDR3 spans 14 amino acids. The germline CDR1 and CDR2 sequences are SGHTA and FQGNSA. The CDR3 DNA reads as TGTGCCAGCAGCTCCTCCGGGGGCTGGGACGAGCAGTACTTC. The encoded protein is CASSSSGGWDEQYF.

There are a few counts of this clone. The V call is TRBV27, the J call TRBJ1-4; D is unresolved. V was shortened by 5 bases and J by 0 bases, with 10 bases between the two germline ends. Germline loops: CDR1 MNHEY, CDR2 SMNVEV (reference sequence). The CDR3 runs to 15 residues. CDR3 bases: TGTGCCAGCAGTCCCGACTACGCAACTAATGAAAAACTGTTTTTT. Its translation is CASSPDYATNEKLFF.

CDR3 in amino acids: CASSLRGGWQPQHF. The CDR3 nucleotides are TGTGCCAGCAGCCTGCGGGGGGGTTGGCAGCCCCAGCATTTT. The V and J genes are TRBV28 and TRBJ1-5, with D possibly being TRBD1 (5 bases). This CDR3 has 14 amino acids. Germline assignment: CDR1 MDHEN and CDR2 SYDVKM. Trimming pared 6 bases from V and 7 bases from J, leaving 16 bases between.

The chain recombines TRBV2 with TRBJ1-2, with 10 bases fitting TRBD1. CDR3 length equals 12 residues. Germline assignment: CDR1 SNHLY and CDR2 FYNNEI. J was trimmed by 4 bases and V by 11 bases; bases with no gene match: 4. The CDR3: CASWTGGYGYTF. In DNA, the CDR3 is TGTGCCTCTTGGACAGGGGGCTATGGCTACACCTTC.

This clone was picked up one time. The gene calls are TRBV28 and TRBJ2-7, with a weak D call TRBD2 (6 bases). The V end was cut by 8 bases, the J end by 7 bases, with 18 bases between. The CDR3 length is 13 residues. CDR1 MDHEN and CDR2 SYDVKM come from the germline V gene. The CDR3 region has the DNA TGTGCCAGCCTGGCTAGGAGGGGCGGGGAGCAGTACTTC. Its translation: CASLARRGGEQYF.

This chain uses TRBV27 with TRBJ2-7; 9 bases agree with TRBD1. Looked up from germline, CDR1 is MNHEY and CDR2 is SMNVEV (reference sequence). The CDR3 has 15 residues. V shed 8 bases, J shed 0 bases, and the junction held 8 bases outside the gene matches. The CDR3 nucleotides are TGTGCCAGCGGGACAGGGTTGAAGGGCTCCTACGAGCAGTACTTC. It translates to CASGTGLKGSYEQYF.

The chain carries TRBV28 and TRBJ2-3; 8 bases map to TRBD1. This CDR3 region has 15 residues. Germline V gives CDR1 MDHEN, CDR2 SYDVKM. V shed 8 bases and J 8 bases; nucleotides not matched to a gene: 15. The chain's CDR3 is CASHSGASTGGTQYF. CDR3 nucleotide sequence: TGTGCCAGCCACTCAGGGGCAAGCACAGGGGGTACGCAGTATTTT.

The CDR3 DNA reads as TGTGCCAGCAGTTTACCTCGGACAGGGAAATCCAAAAACATTCAGTACTTC. Encoded protein: CASSLPRTGKSKNIQYF. V gene TRBV28 combines with J gene TRBJ2-4; the match to TRBD1 covers 8 bases. The CDR3 consists of 17 residues. V was clipped by 2 bases and J by 2 bases; unmatched bases: 8. Germline lookup yields CDR1 MDHEN and CDR2 SYDVKM.